The 8 T cell receptor beta chains below were found in one sample sequenced in a study of T cell repertoires in cytomegalovirus infection (dated by TCRdb to between 2018 and 2021). The sequencing machine was an Illumina HiSeq 1500. TCRdb cleaned the public reads at Q25 with fastp, built clones with MiXCR and kept in-frame beta chains. Here each entry gathers all rows of one CDR3 protein and keeps the most common genes and DNA. This sample has around 320,000 distinct CDR3 sequences in its table, and 8% to 10% of those were observed once. The leading ten clones occupy around 4% of the sample. The sample consisted of PBMCs. The receptors stem from a human donor in good health (CMV status not recorded). Some clones in this sample may be carry-over from other donors' samples.

The sample holds a few counts of this clonotype. The chain recombines TRBV12-3 or TRBV12-4 with TRBJ2-1, with D tentatively TRBD2 (5 bases). The CDR3 contains 14 residues. Trimming stripped 0 bases from V and 6 bases from J, with 9 bases between. The CDR3 protein is CASSLALVTNEQFF. The CDR3 region has the DNA TGTGCCAGCAGTTTAGCACTAGTTACCAATGAGCAGTTCTTC.

In this sample, this clonotype turned up a few times. The chain recombines TRBV6-4 with TRBJ2-1, with TRBD2 as a possible D gene (6 bases). The CDR3 runs 14 residues. Germline assignment: CDR1 MRHNA and CDR2 SNTAGT. The V end was cut by 0 bases, the J end by 12 bases, with 15 bases between. CDR3 region: CASSDSRRERRQFF. DNA for the CDR3: TGTGCCAGCAGTGACTCGCGACGGGAGAGACGGCAGTTCTTC.

This clonotype was seen at least ten times. The V gene is TRBV7-2, the J gene TRBJ2-7; D gene ambiguous. CDR3 size: 13 residues. From germline, CDR1 is SGHTA and CDR2 FQGNSA. V dropped 4 bases and J dropped 2 bases, with 9 bases sitting between them. In DNA, the CDR3 is TGTGCCAGCAGCTCCGCTTGGACCTACGAGCAGTACTTC. It translates to CASSSAWTYEQYF.

Concerning this clonotype itself: Since a much larger clone is just one base distant, this may be a read error. V and J are TRBV6-6 and TRBJ1-2; D ambiguous. The CDR3 sequence is 12 residues long. Germline CDR1 and CDR2: MNHNY and SVGAGI (reference sequence). In nucleotides, the CDR3 is TGTGACAGCACCCACCCCTTAACCGGCTACACCTTC. Translation: CDSTHPLTGYTF.

This chain connects TRBV28 to TRBJ1-1, with 7 bases aligning to TRBD1. The V and J ends lost 8 bases and 1 base, in that order; junction bases with no gene match: 7. This CDR3 contains 14 residues. The germline CDR1 and CDR2 sequences are MDHEN and SYDVKM. In DNA form, the CDR3 reads TGTGCCAGCCGGGCAGGGGGGACGAACACTGAAGCTTTCTTT. This encodes CASRAGGTNTEAFF.

CDR3 loop: CASSLRQGREAFF. The DNA for the CDR3 is TGTGCCAGCAGCTTAAGGCAGGGCAGGGAGGCTTTCTTT. The chain combines TRBV7-3 with TRBJ1-1, with D possibly matching TRBD1 (5 bases). Between the trimmed V and J ends, which lost 1 base and 11 bases, there was a span of 14 bases. The CDR3 is 13 amino acids. CDR1 and CDR2 from the germline V gene are SGHTA and FQGTGA.

This chain joins TRBV7-2 and TRBJ2-1; D possibly corresponds to TRBD1 (6 bases). Germline V gene lookup returns CDR1 SGHTA and CDR2 FQGNSA. Trimming cost V 5 bases and J 7 bases, with 18 bases left between them. CDR3 length: 15 residues. CDR3 residues: CASSPRQVLGNEQFF. CDR3 in DNA: TGTGCCAGCAGCCCTAGACAGGTTTTAGGGAATGAGCAGTTCTTC.

This clonotype was recorded a few times. The V and J genes are TRBV6-2 or TRBV6-3 and TRBJ1-1; D gene unclear. CDR3 length: 13 amino acids. V was trimmed by 10 bases and J by 5 bases, leaving 17 bases between them. Germline CDR1 and CDR2: MNHEY and SVGEGT. CDR3 DNA: TGTGCCACCCGAGGTGCAAGTGATACTGAAGCTTTCTTT. It encodes CATRGASDTEAFF.